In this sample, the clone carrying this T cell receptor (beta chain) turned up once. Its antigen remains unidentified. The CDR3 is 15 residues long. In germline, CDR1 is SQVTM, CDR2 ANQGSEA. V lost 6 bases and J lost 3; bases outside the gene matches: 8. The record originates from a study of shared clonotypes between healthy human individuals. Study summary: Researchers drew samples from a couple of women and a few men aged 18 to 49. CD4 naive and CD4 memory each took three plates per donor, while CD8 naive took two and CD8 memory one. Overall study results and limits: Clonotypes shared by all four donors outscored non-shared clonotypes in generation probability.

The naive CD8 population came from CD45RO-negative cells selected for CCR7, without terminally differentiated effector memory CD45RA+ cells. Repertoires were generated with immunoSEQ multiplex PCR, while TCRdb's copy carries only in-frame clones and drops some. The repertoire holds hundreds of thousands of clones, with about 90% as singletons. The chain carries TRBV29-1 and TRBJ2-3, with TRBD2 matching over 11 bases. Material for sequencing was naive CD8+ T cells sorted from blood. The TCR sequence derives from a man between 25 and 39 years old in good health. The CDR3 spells CSVEGTSGITDTQYF. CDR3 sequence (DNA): TGCAGCGTGGAGGGGACTAGCGGAATTACAGATACGCAGTATTTT.